The present T cell receptor beta chain was sequenced within a study (TCRdb year 2017). Regarding the study in general: Sequence and structural analyses were applied in the study to characterize human CD8+ TCR repertoires that recognize immunodominant viral antigens. Study-wide findings and limitations: CD8+ TCR repertoires specific to different immunodominant viral antigens were reported to be distinct from each other and highly diverse.

Instrument on record: Illumina HiSeq 2500. TCRdb redid the processing of the public reads, applying fastp at Q25 and MiXCR, and retained in-frame beta chains. CDR3 protein sequences are deduplicated, and each keeps its most common genes and DNA. This sample comprises some 1,100 distinct CDR3 sequences, less than 45% of them detected only once. About two thirds of the sample rests with the top ten. As for this clonotype: No antigen is known for it. No much larger clone exists at a distance of one base, and base qualities are not known.

This TCR derives from a male donor. Sequencing was carried out using CD8+ T cells (not recorded whether cultured).

The DNA sequence reads TGTGCCACCAGTGCTCCCCTGGGACAGGGCCCGTTTAACTATGGCTACACCTTC. Translated, it reads CATSAPLGQGPFNYGYTF. The sequence joins TRBV24-1 to TRBJ1-2, with 9 bases aligning to TRBD1. From a lookup of the germline V gene, CDR1 and CDR2 are KGHDR and SFDVKD. The germline V and J ends show losses of 5 bases and 1 base respectively, and no gene match explains 13 bases of the junction. The CDR3 covers 18 residues, taking in both the cysteine and the phenylalanine. Left in the record is the CDR3 DNA by itself, 54 bases read in frame from the first base.